Following are 27 T cell receptor beta chains from one sample sequenced in a study of T cell changes during pregnancy in multiple sclerosis. Only in-frame clones appear in the TCRdb table, and some are missing; sequencing was by immunoSEQ multiplex PCR. The sample has around 12,000 clones, about 91% seen once. The sample here was CD8+ T cells from peripheral blood mononuclear cells, taken in the second trimester of pregnancy. The origin of the receptors is a female donor in good health, enrolled as a control in a pregnancy study.

This clone was recorded a few times. V and J are TRBV30 and TRBJ1-4; D uncertain. The CDR3 is 12 residues long. With 0 bases removed from V and 13 bases from J, the gap between germline ends came to 12 bases. Germline values: CDR1 GTSNPN, CDR2 SVGIG (reference sequence). The CDR3 loop reads CAWSVTRSLLFF. The CDR3 DNA follows: TGTGCCTGGAGTGTGACACGGTCTCTACTGTTTTTT. The whole variable domain, filled in from reference TRBV30 and TRBJ1-4, reads SQTIHQWPATLVQPVGSPLSLECTVEGTSNPNLYWYRQAAGRGLQLLFYSVGIGQISSEVPQNLSASRPQDRQFILSSKKLLLSDSGFYLCAWSVTRSLLFFGSGTQLSVL.

The rearrangement links TRBV29-1 to TRBJ2-1, with D possibly matching TRBD1 (6 bases). CDR3 length: 14 amino acids. The V gene lost 2 bases and the J gene lost 5 bases, with 13 bases spanning the gap. CDR1 and CDR2 (germline): SQVTM, ANQGSEA. The CDR3 region is CSVETWTVNNEQFF. The DNA for the CDR3 is TGCAGCGTTGAAACGTGGACAGTAAACAATGAGCAGTTCTTC.

This chain joins TRBV6-4 and TRBJ2-3; 11 bases line up with TRBD2. The CDR3 has 16 residues. Germline V CDR1 and CDR2: MRHNA, SNTAGT. After removal of 0 bases from V and 1 base from J, the junction contained 0 bases not matched to a gene. The CDR3 region is CASSDSTSGGTDTQYF. CDR3 in DNA: TGTGCCAGCAGTGACTCGACTAGCGGGGGCACAGATACGCAGTATTTT.

The chain is built from TRBV27 and TRBJ1-1; D is unclear. Germline CDR1 and CDR2: MNHEY and SMNVEV (reference sequence). The CDR3 is made up of 13 amino acids. Trimming removed 1 base at V and 8 bases at J, with 11 bases between. The CDR3 bases are TGTGCCAGCAGTTTATTAGTGGAGGCCGAAGCTTTCTTT. Its translation: CASSLLVEAEAFF.

This clone was detected only a few times. This chain links TRBV6-1 with TRBJ2-3, with TRBD1 matching 8 bases. The V segment lost 5 bases and the J segment 6 bases; nucleotides outside the gene matches: 10. There are 15 residues in the CDR3. Germline V gene sequence: CDR1 MNHNS, CDR2 SASEGT. CDR3 DNA sequence: TGTGCCAGCAGTTTAGCCGGGACAGGCCCGGATACGCAGTATTTT. It specifies CASSLAGTGPDTQYF.

The J gene is TRBJ2-5, the V gene TRBV6-4, with 10 bases identical to TRBD1. The germline V gene encodes CDR1 MRHNA and CDR2 SNTAGT. The V and J ends lost 4 bases and 5 bases, in that order; junction bases with no gene match: 10. This CDR3 region has 16 residues. In nucleotides, the CDR3 is TGTGCCAGCAGTGTCAACCCGGGACAGGGGAAGGAGACCCAGTACTTC. It encodes CASSVNPGQGKETQYF.

The V call is TRBV27, the J call TRBJ1-1, with D possibly TRBD1 on 6 matching bases. The germline V gene has CDR1 MNHEY and CDR2 SMNVEV (reference sequence). Trimming removed 1 base from V and 3 bases from J, with 6 bases in between. The CDR3 length is 13 residues. The CDR3 here is CASSLWGHTEAFF. The DNA of the CDR3 is TGTGCCAGCAGTTTATGGGGGCACACTGAAGCTTTCTTT.

The V and J genes are TRBV4-2 and TRBJ2-7, with 8 bases lining up with TRBD2. Germline trimming cut 0 bases from V and 1 base from J; bases unmatched to any gene: 11. Germline assignment: CDR1 LGHNA and CDR2 YNFKEQ. This CDR3 is 18 amino acids long. CDR3 bases: TGTGCCAGCAGCCAAGAGACCGGGAGGGCGTTTGGGTCCTACGAGCAGTACTTC. Its protein product is CASSQETGRAFGSYEQYF.

This clone occurred once. The gene calls are TRBV5-4 and TRBJ1-2; the D gene is possibly TRBD1 (5 bases). This CDR3 region has 14 residues. Germline-derived CDR1 and CDR2 are SGHNT and YYREEE (reference sequence). V gave up 4 bases and J gave up 5 bases, with 15 bases separating them. For the CDR3, the DNA is TGTGCCAGCAGCCCGGAGGAGGGACCTTATGGCTACACCTTC. It translates to CASSPEEGPYGYTF.

V usage is TRBV27 and J usage is TRBJ1-5, with TRBD1 matching 11 bases. The V gene end was trimmed by 4 bases and the J gene end by 5 bases; junction bases not matched to a gene: 7. The CDR3 covers 16 residues. Germline CDR1 and CDR2: MNHEY and SMNVEV (reference sequence). The CDR3: CASSWTGGGGDQPQHF. The CDR3 DNA sequence: TGTGCCAGCAGTTGGACAGGGGGCGGGGGGGATCAGCCCCAGCATTTT.

The chain uses TRBV9 and TRBJ1-5, with D maybe TRBD1 (5 bases). Germline CDR1 reads SGDLS; CDR2 reads YYNGEE. With 4 bases removed from V and 7 bases from J, the gap between germline ends came to 21 bases. The CDR3 consists of 16 residues. CDR3 in amino acids: CASSFPPGLVEQPQHF. For the CDR3, the DNA is TGTGCCAGCAGCTTTCCTCCAGGGTTAGTTGAACAGCCCCAGCATTTT. Full variable domain (remainder filled in from reference TRBV9 and TRBJ1-5): DSGVTQTPKHLITATGQRVTLRCSPRSGDLSVYWYQQSLDQGLQFLIQYYNGEERAKGNILERFSAQQFPDLHSELNLSSLELGDSALYFCASSFPPGLVEQPQHFGDGTRLSIL.

The table lists this clone with a count of one. The chain has TRBV4-2 and TRBJ2-5; 10 positions match TRBD2. The end of the DNA fits TRBJ2-7 better, so the J call may be wrong. The germline V gene encodes CDR1 LGHNA and CDR2 YNFKEQ. The CDR3 runs 15 residues. CDR3 residues: CASSQGLAGSYEQYF. DNA of the CDR3: TGTGCCAGCAGCCAAGGACTAGCGGGCTCCTACGAGCAGTACTTC.

The rearrangement links TRBV5-1 to TRBJ2-1; 7 positions agree with TRBD2. Unmatched junction bases numbered 11, after V lost 0 bases and J lost 5 bases. The CDR3 extends over 17 amino acids. Germline CDR1 is SGHRS and CDR2 is YFSETQ. In nucleotides, the CDR3 is TGCGCCAGCAGCTTGGCCCGGGGAGGGACGGTTGACAATGAGCAGTTCTTC. Translation gives CASSLARGGTVDNEQFF.

The rearrangement uses TRBV29-1 and TRBJ2-7; 7 bases line up with TRBD2. CDR1 is SQVTM, CDR2 ANQGSEA, per germline. The CDR3 contains 12 residues. V shed 3 bases and J 3 bases; nucleotides not matched to a gene: 2. In nucleotides, the CDR3 is TGCAGCGTTGAGGCTAGCGGCTACGAGCAGTACTTC. Translation: CSVEASGYEQYF.

This clone showed up just a few times. This chain uses TRBV28 with TRBJ2-1; 12 nucleotides align to TRBD2. Per the germline V gene, CDR1 is MDHEN and CDR2 is SYDVKM. The CDR3 has 15 amino acids. Losses at the gene ends were 6 bases for V and 10 bases for J; bases not matched to a gene: 10. CDR3 DNA: TGTGCCAGCAGCGCATGGACTAGCGGGATTGAGGAGCAGTTCTTC. Translated: CASSAWTSGIEEQFF.

This clone is a singleton in its sample. This chain uses TRBV6-4 with TRBJ2-3; no definite D call. CDR1 is MRHNA and CDR2 is SNTAGT in the germline V gene. With 3 bases removed from V and 2 bases from J, the gap between germline ends came to 9 bases. CDR3 length: 14 amino acids. The CDR3 sequence: CASSESTNTDTQYF. CDR3 coding DNA: TGTGCCAGCAGTGAGAGCACGAACACAGATACGCAGTATTTT.

V gene TRBV7-3 combines with J gene TRBJ2-7, with D possibly matching TRBD2 (5 bases). Germline assignment: CDR1 SGHTA and CDR2 FQGTGA. Trimming left V 2 bases short and J 0 bases short, with 17 bases between. CDR3 length: 17 amino acids. The CDR3 DNA reads as TGTGCCAGCAGCTTAGCCCCTCGGGGTACCCCCTCCTACGAGCAGTACTTC. Protein sequence: CASSLAPRGTPSYEQYF.

J is TRBJ2-1 and V is TRBV11-3; a weak D match, TRBD2 (6 bases). With 4 bases removed from V and 5 bases from J, the gap between germline ends came to 15 bases. This CDR3 has 15 residues. CDR1 and CDR2 from the germline V gene are SGHNT and YENEEA. CDR3 sequence reads: CASSSPGLGNNEQFF. CDR3 nucleotides: TGTGCCAGCAGCTCTCCGGGACTGGGTAACAATGAGCAGTTCTTC.

The chain links TRBV6-5 to TRBJ2-1; TRBD2 matches 7 bases. CDR1 and CDR2 from the germline V gene are MNHEY and SVGAGI. There are 15 residues in the CDR3. V lost 6 bases, J lost 7 bases, and 12 bases stayed unmatched. The CDR3 here is CASRYLRGGRNEQFF. The CDR3 nucleotides read TGTGCCAGCAGGTACCTCCGGGGCGGGAGAAATGAGCAGTTCTTC.

This clone was recorded a few times. The rearrangement uses TRBV10-1 and TRBJ1-1; TRBD1 matches at 7 bases. V was pared by 0 bases and J by 3 bases, with 1 base of the junction left unmatched. CDR3 length: 14 residues. Per the germline V gene, CDR1 is WNHNN and CDR2 is SYGVQD (reference sequence). The CDR3 is CASSESGGYTEAFF. The CDR3 bases are TGCGCCAGCAGTGAGTCAGGGGGCTACACTGAAGCTTTCTTT.

This clone was counted a few times. The chain recombines TRBV7-8 with TRBJ2-7, with 7 nucleotides matching TRBD2. Germline lookup yields CDR1 SGHVS and CDR2 FQNEAQ. With 1 base clipped from V and 0 bases from J, the junction kept 9 bases outside the gene matches. CDR3 length: 17 residues. The CDR3 protein is CASSLGQGGLSSYEQYF. CDR3 coding DNA: TGTGCCAGCAGCTTAGGGCAGGGAGGGCTAAGCTCCTACGAGCAGTACTTC.

This clone was detected only a few times. In DNA, the CDR3 is TGTGCCAGCAGCCCGAGACAGGTTGGGTACAATGAGCAGTTCTTC. It translates to CASSPRQVGYNEQFF. The chain has TRBV9 and TRBJ2-1, with a weak D call TRBD1 (6 bases). Germline V lookup: CDR1 SGDLS, CDR2 YYNGEE. With 4 bases removed from V and 4 bases from J, the gap between germline ends came to 15 bases. The CDR3 extends over 15 amino acids.

The J gene is TRBJ2-1, the V gene TRBV7-9; the D is unclear. The CDR3 sequence is 17 residues long. Germline V lookup: CDR1 SEHNR, CDR2 FQNEAQ (reference sequence). Deletions cut 2 bases from V and 5 bases from J, with 19 bases between. CDR3 sequence (DNA): TGTGCCAGCAGCTTACCGTCACAGTACCTTATTAACAATGAGCAGTTCTTC. It is translated as CASSLPSQYLINNEQFF.

The chain recombines TRBV2 with TRBJ1-2, with D uncertain. The ends were cut back, 7 bases at V and 4 bases at J, with 16 bases in the middle. The CDR3 contains 14 residues. Germline assignment: CDR1 SNHLY and CDR2 FYNNEI. CDR3 amino acids: CASTLAAEFYGYTF. The CDR3 DNA reads as TGTGCCAGCACCTTAGCGGCGGAGTTCTATGGCTACACCTTC.

This clone was found a few times. The chain has TRBV19 and TRBJ1-3; a possible D gene is TRBD1 (6 bases). The CDR3 extends over 18 amino acids. The ends were cut back, 3 bases at V and 0 bases at J, with 18 bases in the middle. Germline V CDR1 and CDR2: LNHDA, SQIVND (reference sequence). DNA of the CDR3: TGTGCCAGTAGTATCCGTCGGTCGACAGGTTACTCTGGAAACACCATATATTTT. Encoded protein: CASSIRRSTGYSGNTIYF.

V is TRBV5-4 and J is TRBJ1-1, with 7 positions matching TRBD1. V was pared by 0 bases and J by 9 bases, with 8 bases of the junction left unmatched. The CDR3 contains 14 residues. Per germline, CDR1 SGHNT and CDR2 YYREEE (reference sequence). The CDR3: CASSLAGAGGKAFF. The DNA of the CDR3 is TGTGCCAGCAGCTTGGCGGGGGCAGGGGGAAAAGCTTTCTTT.

The J gene is TRBJ2-1, the V gene TRBV29-1; 8 nucleotides agree with TRBD2. The CDR3 length is 12 residues. Germline V CDR1 and CDR2: SQVTM, ANQGSEA. J was trimmed by 9 bases and V by 7 bases; bases with no gene match: 8. CDR3 coding DNA: TGCAGCGCAAAGCGGGAGTTTGGTGAGCAGTTCTTC. Translating gives CSAKREFGEQFF.